This T cell receptor (beta chain) originates from a study of OX40 agonist ivuxolimab in advanced cancers. Overall study context: Partial responses occurred in three patients (one hepatocellular carcinoma, two cutaneous melanoma).

Systemic immunosuppression or autoimmune disease history was grounds to exclude patients. The CDR3 extends over 15 amino acids. Trimming stripped 4 bases from V and 2 bases from J, with 15 bases between. Looked up from germline, CDR1 is SEHNR and CDR2 is FQNEAQ (reference sequence). Study-wide results and limits: In CD8+ T cells, expanded clones were on average more numerous than in CD4+. Clones of CD4+ and CD8+ blood T cells grew by week 6 at doses of 0.1 to 3.0 mg/kg.

Clones were read by immunoSEQ multiplex PCR, and TCRdb kept only the in-frame ones, dropping some. The data contain 60,000 to 65,000 clones, around four fifths of them singletons. This clone occurred many times. Its specificity is unknown. V and J are TRBV7-9 and TRBJ2-7, with D possibly TRBD2 on 6 matching bases. The sample in question was CD4+ or CD8+ T cells sorted from blood, obtained in a trial of the OX40 agonist ivuxolimab. The origin of this receptor is an adult with an advanced solid tumor such as melanoma, head and neck, liver or kidney cancer. The chain's CDR3 is CASSWVSSGAYEQYF. The CDR3 DNA reads TGTGCCAGCAGCTGGGTTTCTTCGGGAGCCTACGAGCAGTACTTC.